This TCR beta chain was captured by sequencing in a study of blood T cell repertoires in COVID-19. Study-level information: PBMCs, B-cell-depleted T cells, or T cells provided the cDNA or gDNA that made up the material.

Original analysis: Reference gene primer amplification gave nucleated cell count estimates. Profiled with immunoSEQ multiplex PCR; TCRdb holds only in-frame clones, not every one. Clonal size and the V and J genes are those of that table, whereas D and trimming came from the DNA. The sample lists 150,000 to 200,000 clones, about 81% seen once, with around 10% in the top ten. Germline values: CDR1 SGHAT, CDR2 FQNNGV. The CDR3 covers 15 residues. The V end was cut by 1 base, the J end by 6 bases, with 12 bases between. Sequenced: peripheral blood. This receptor was obtained from a man aged 60 to 69 with active or convalescent COVID-19. This sequence joins TRBV11-2 and TRBJ1-4; tentative D call: TRBD1 (5 bases). CDR3 residues: CASSLGWGGDEKLFF. The CDR3 bases are TGTGCCAGCAGCTTAGGGTGGGGCGGGGATGAAAAACTGTTTTTT.